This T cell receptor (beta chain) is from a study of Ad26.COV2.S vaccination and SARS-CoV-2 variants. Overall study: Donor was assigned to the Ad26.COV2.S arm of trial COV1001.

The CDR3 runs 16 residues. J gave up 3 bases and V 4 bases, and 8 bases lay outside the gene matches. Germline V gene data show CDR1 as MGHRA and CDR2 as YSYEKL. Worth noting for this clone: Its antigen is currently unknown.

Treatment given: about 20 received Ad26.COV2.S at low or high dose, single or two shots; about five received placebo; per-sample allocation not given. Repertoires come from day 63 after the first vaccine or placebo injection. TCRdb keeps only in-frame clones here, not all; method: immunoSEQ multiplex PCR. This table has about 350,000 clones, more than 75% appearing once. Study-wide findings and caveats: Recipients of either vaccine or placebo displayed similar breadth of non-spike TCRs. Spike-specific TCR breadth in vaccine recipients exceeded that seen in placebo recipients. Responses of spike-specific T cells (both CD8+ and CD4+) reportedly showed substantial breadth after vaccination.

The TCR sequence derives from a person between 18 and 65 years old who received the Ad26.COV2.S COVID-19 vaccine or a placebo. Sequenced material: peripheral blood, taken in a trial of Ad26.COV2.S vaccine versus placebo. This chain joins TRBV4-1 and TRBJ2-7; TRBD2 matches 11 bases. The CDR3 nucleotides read TGCGCCAGCAGCCCCGCCGGGACTAGCGGATTCTACGAGCAGTACTTC. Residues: CASSPAGTSGFYEQYF.